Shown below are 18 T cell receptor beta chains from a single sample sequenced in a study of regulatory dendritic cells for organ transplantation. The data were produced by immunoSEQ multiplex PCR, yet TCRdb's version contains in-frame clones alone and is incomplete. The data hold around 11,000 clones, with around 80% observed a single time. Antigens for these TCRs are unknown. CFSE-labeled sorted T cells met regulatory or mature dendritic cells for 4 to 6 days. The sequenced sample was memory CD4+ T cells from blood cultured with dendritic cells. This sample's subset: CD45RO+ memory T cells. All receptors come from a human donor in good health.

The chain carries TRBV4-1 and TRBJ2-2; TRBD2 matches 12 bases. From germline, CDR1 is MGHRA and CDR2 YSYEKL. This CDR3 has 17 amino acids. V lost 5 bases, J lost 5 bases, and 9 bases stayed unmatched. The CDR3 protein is CASSAGLAGSYTGELFF. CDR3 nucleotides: TGCGCCAGCAGCGCCGGACTAGCGGGATCCTATACCGGGGAGCTGTTTTTT.

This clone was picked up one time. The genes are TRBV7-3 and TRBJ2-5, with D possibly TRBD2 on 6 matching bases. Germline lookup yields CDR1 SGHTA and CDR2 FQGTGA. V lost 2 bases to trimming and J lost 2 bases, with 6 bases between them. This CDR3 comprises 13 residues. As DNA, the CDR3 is TGTGCCAGCAGCTTAGGGGGGCAAGAGACCCAGTACTTC. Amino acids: CASSLGGQETQYF.

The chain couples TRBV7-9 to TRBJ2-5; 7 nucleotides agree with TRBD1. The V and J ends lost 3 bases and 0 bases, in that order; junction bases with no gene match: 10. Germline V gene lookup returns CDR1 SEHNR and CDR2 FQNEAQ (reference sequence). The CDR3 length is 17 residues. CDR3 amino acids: CASSFLGKTGNQETQYF. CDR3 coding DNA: TGTGCCAGCAGCTTCCTAGGAAAGACAGGGAACCAAGAGACCCAGTACTTC.

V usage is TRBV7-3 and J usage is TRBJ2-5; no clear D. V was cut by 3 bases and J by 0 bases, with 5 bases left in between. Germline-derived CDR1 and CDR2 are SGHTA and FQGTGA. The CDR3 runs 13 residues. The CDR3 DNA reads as TGTGCCAGCAGCTTGAGGAACCAAGAGACCCAGTACTTC. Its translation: CASSLRNQETQYF.

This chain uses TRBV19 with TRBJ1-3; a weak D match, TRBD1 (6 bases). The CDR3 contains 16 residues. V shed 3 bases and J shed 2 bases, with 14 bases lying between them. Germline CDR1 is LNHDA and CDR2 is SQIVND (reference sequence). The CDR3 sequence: CASSISHRVAGNTIYF. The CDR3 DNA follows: TGTGCCAGTAGTATCTCGCACAGGGTCGCTGGAAACACCATATATTTT.

CDR3 loop: CASSSKGGSEAFF. The CDR3 DNA reads TGTGCCAGCAGCTCGAAGGGCGGGTCGGAAGCTTTCTTT. J is TRBJ1-1 and V is TRBV7-3; D unresolved. CDR3 length: 13 residues. Deletions cut 4 bases from V and 8 bases from J, with 14 bases between. Germline V gene data show CDR1 as SGHTA and CDR2 as FQGTGA.

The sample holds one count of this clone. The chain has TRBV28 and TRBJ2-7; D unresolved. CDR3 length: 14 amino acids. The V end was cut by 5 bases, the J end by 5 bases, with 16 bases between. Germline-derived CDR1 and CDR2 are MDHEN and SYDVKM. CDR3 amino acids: CASSAPPRSDEQYF. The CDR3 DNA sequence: TGTGCCAGCAGTGCCCCTCCTCGATCGGACGAGCAGTACTTC.

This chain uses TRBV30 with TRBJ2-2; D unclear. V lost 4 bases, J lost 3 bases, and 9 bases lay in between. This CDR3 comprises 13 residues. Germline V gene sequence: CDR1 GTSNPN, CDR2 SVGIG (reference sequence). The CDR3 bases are TGTGCCTGGAAGACGGACCACACCGGGGAGCTGTTTTTT. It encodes CAWKTDHTGELFF.

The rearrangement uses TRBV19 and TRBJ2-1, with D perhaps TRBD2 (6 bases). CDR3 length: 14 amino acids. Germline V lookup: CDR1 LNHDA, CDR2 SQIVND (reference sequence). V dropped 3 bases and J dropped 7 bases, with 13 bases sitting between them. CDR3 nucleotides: TGTGCCAGTAGTATTTCGGGGGTAGTGAATGAGCAGTTCTTC. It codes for CASSISGVVNEQFF.

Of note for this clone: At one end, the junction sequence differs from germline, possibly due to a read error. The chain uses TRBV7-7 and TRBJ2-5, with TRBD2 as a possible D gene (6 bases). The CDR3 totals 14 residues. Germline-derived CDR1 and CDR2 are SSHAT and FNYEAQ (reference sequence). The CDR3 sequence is CASSRTPGLETQYF. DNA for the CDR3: TGTGCTAGCAGTCGCACCCCGGGACTAGAGACCCAGTACTTC.

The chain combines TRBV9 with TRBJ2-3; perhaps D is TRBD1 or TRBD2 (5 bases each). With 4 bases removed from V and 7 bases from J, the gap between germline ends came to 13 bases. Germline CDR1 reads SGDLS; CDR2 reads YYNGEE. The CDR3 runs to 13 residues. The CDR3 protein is CASSSRGLNTQYF. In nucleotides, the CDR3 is TGTGCCAGCAGCTCGAGGGGTCTGAATACGCAGTATTTT.

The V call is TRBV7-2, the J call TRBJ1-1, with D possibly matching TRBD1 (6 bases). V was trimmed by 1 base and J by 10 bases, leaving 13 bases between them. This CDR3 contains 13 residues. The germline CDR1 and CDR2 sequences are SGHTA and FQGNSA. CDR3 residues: CASSLGSTGIAFF. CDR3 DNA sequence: TGTGCCAGCAGCTTAGGGTCCACAGGGATAGCTTTCTTT.

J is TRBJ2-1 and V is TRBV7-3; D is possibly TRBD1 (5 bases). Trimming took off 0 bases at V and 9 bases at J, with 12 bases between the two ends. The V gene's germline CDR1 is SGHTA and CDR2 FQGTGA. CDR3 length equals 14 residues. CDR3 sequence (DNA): TGTGCCAGCAGCTTAACTCCAGGGCCTGGTGAGCAGTTCTTC. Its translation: CASSLTPGPGEQFF.

The CDR3 DNA sequence: TGCGCCAGCAGCCAAGACCAGGGGACGCAGTATTTT. It translates to CASSQDQGTQYF. This sequence joins TRBV4-1 and TRBJ2-3; D is possibly TRBD1 (6 bases). V lost 0 bases to trimming and J lost 9 bases, with 7 bases between them. This CDR3 spans 12 amino acids. Looked up from germline, CDR1 is MGHRA and CDR2 is YSYEKL.

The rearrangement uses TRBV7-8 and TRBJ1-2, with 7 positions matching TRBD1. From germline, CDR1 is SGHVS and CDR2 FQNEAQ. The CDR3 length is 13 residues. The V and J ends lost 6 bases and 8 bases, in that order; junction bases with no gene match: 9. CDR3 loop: CASSMTGMGGYTF. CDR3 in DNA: TGTGCCAGCAGTATGACAGGGATGGGCGGCTACACCTTC.

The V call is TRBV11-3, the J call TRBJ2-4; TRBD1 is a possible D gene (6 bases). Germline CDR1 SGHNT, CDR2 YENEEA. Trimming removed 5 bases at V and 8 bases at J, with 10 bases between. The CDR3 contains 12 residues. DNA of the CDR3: TGTGCCAGCAGCGGTCCAGGGGACATTCAGTACTTC. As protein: CASSGPGDIQYF.

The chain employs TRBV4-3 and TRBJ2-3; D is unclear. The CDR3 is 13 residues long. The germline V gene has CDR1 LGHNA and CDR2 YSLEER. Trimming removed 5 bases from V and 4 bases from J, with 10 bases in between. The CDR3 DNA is TGCGCCAGCAGCTCGTCCCCCCCAGATACGCAGTATTTT. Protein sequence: CASSSSPPDTQYF.

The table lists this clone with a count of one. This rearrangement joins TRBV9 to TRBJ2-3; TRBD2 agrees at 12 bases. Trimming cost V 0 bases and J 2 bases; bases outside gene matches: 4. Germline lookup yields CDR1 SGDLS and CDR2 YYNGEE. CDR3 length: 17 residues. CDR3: CASSVGLAGGTTDTQYF. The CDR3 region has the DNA TGTGCCAGCAGCGTAGGGCTAGCGGGGGGGACCACAGATACGCAGTATTTT. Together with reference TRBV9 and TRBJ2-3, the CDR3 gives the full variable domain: DSGVTQTPKHLITATGQRVTLRCSPRSGDLSVYWYQQSLDQGLQFLIQYYNGEERAKGNILERFSAQQFPDLHSELNLSSLELGDSALYFCASSVGLAGGTTDTQYFGPGTRLTVL.